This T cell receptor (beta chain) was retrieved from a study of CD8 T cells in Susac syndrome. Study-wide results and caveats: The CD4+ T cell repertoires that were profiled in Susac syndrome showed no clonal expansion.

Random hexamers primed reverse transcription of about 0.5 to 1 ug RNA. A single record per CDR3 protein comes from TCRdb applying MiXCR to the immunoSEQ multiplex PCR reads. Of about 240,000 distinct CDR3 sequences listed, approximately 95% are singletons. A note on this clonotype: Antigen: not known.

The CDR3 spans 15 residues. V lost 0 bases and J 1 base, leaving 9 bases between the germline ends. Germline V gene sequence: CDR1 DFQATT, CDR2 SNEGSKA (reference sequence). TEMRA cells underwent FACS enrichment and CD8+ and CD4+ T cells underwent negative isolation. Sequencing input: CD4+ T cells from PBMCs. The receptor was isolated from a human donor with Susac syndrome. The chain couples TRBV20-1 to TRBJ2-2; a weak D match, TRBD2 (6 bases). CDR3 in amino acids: CSARDLRGNTGELFF. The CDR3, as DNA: TGCAGTGCTAGAGATTTGCGGGGGAACACCGGGGAGCTGTTTTTT.